This TCR beta chain was obtained from a study of molecular identifiers for immune sequencing clone quantification. Naive CD8 libraries used roughly 18,000 to 1,000,000 sorted cells and 10%, 30% or 50% RNA. The sorting of naive CD8 T cells used the CD8+CD4-CCR7+CD45RA+ phenotype. The CDR3 is made up of 16 amino acids. The J segment lost 8 bases and the V segment lost 6 bases, leaving 8 bases of the junction unmatched. Libraries of bulk TCR were made by previously described methods (with listed TCR primers). TCRdb re-called the PCR reads with MiXCR, one entry per CDR3 protein. This sample carries hundreds of thousands of distinct CDR3 sequences, roughly 25% of them seen once, and the ten largest clones take approximately 0.75%.

The chain carries TRBV12-3 or TRBV12-4 and TRBJ2-1, with 15 bases lining up with TRBD2. Specimen: naive CD8+ T cells from blood, with Jurkat cell RNA spiked in. Subset of the sample: FACS-sorted CD8+CD4-CCR7+CD45RA+ naive T cells. The source of this sequence is a human donor in good health. Some libraries in this study had Jurkat cell RNA spiked in. CDR3: CASSSPGLAGGDEQFF. The CDR3 region has the DNA TGTGCCAGCAGCTCCCCTGGACTAGCGGGGGGGGATGAGCAGTTCTTC.